The T cell receptor beta chain described here comes from a study of cytomegalovirus exposure and HLA in healthy donors. The study, taken as a whole, reports: Rare TCR sequences predominated, though certain public TCRs were found in many donors. For TCR beta chains, V- and J-gene trimming was later linked to a missense DCLRE1C variant. In an earlier analysis, in some 540 donors, most V segments appeared productive either ~87% or ~30% of the time.

The study ran its PCR with 60 Vbeta and 13 Jbeta primers. Assay: immunoSEQ multiplex PCR; the TCRdb copy retains only in-frame clones and omits some. The profile shows fewer than 180,000 clones, 79% of them singletons. As for this clone: Its antigen is not identified.

Sequencing input: PBMCs. The receptor's source is a human donor in good health.

CDR3 nucleotides: TGCGCCAGCAGCTTGGAACAGGGAAACACTGAAGCTTTCTTT. Protein: CASSLEQGNTEAFF. The rearrangement uses TRBV5-1 and TRBJ1-1; tentatively, D is TRBD1 (6 bases). With 0 bases removed from V and 2 bases from J, the gap between germline ends came to 8 bases. Germline V lookup: CDR1 SGHRS, CDR2 YFSETQ. The CDR3 extends over 14 amino acids. Using reference TRBV5-1 and TRBJ1-1 for the parts outside the CDR3, the full variable domain is KAGVTQTPRYLIKTRGQQVTLSCSPISGHRSVSWYQQTPGQGLQFLFEYFSETQRNKGNFPGRFSGRQFSNSRSEMNVSTLELGDSALYLCASSLEQGNTEAFFGQGTRLTVV.